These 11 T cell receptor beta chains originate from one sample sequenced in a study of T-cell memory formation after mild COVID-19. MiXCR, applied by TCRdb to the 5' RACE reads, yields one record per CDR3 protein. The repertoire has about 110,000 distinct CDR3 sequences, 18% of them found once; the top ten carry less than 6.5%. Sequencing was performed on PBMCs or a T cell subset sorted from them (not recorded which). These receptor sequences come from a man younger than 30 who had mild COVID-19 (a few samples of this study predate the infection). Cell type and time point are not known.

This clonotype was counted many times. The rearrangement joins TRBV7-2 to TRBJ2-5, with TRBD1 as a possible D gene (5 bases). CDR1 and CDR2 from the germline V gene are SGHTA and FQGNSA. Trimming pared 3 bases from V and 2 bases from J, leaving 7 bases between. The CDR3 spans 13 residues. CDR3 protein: CASSFNRQETQYF. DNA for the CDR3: TGTGCCAGCAGCTTTAACAGGCAAGAGACCCAGTACTTC.

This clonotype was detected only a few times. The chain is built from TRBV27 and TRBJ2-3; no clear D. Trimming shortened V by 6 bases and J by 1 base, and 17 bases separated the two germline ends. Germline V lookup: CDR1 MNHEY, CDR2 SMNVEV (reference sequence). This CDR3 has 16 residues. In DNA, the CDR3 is TGTGCCAGCAGACGTCTCGCCCCCTCGGGCACAGATACGCAGTATTTT. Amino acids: CASRRLAPSGTDTQYF.

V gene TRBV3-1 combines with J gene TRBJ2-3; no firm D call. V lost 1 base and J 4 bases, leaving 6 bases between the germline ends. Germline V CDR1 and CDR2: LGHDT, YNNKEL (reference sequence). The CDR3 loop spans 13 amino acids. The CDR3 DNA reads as TGTGCCAGCAGCCAAGTCGGTCCAGATACGCAGTATTTT. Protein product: CASSQVGPDTQYF.

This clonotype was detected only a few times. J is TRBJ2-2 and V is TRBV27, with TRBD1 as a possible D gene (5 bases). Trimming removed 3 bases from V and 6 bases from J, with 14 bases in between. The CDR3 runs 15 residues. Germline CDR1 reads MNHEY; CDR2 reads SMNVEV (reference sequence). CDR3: CASSLRQGRSGELFF. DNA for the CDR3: TGTGCCAGCAGTTTGCGGCAGGGCCGTTCCGGGGAGCTGTTTTTT.

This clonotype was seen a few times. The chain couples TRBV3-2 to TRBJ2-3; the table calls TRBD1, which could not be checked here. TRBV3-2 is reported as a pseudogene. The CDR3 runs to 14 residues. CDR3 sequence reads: CASSPGVGTDTQYF. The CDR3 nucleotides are TGTGCCAGCAGCCCGGGGGTGGGCACAGATACGCAGTATTTT.

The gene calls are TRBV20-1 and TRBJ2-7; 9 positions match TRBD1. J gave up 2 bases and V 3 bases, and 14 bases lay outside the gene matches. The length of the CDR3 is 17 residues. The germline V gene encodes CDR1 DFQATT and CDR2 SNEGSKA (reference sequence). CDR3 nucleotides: TGCAGTGCTAGGGTTCCACCGGGACAGGGAATTACCTACGAGCAGTACTTC. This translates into CSARVPPGQGITYEQYF.

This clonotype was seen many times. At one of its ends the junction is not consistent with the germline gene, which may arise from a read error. This chain's CDR3 is CASSLQGAPTDTQYF. The CDR3 DNA follows: TGTGCTAGCAGCCTACAGGGGGCCCCCACAGATACGCAGTATTTT. The chain links TRBV7-7 to TRBJ2-3; 9 bases agree with TRBD1. Germline CDR1 and CDR2: SSHAT and FNYEAQ (reference sequence). This CDR3 is 15 amino acids long.

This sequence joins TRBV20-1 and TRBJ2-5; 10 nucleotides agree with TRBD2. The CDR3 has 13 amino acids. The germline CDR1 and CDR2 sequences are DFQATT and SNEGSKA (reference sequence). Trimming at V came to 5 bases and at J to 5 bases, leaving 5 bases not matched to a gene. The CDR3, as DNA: TGCAGTGCTCCGCTAGCGGGGGATGAGACCCAGTACTTC. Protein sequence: CSAPLAGDETQYF.

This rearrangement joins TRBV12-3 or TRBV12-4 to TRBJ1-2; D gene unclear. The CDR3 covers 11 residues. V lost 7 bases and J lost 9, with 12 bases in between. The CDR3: CASNQDASYTF. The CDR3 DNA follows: TGTGCCAGCAACCAGGACGCGAGCTACACCTTC.

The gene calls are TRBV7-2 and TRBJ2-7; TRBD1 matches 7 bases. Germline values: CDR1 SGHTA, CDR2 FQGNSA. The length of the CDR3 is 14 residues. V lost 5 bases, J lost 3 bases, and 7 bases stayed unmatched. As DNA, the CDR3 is TGTGCCAGCAGCCGATGGACAGGAAACTACGAGCAGTACTTC. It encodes CASSRWTGNYEQYF.

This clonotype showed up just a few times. For the CDR3, the DNA is TGCGCCAGCAGCCCGGCTAGCGAGTTCTACGAGCAGTACGTC. Residues: CASSPASEFYEQYV. The chain recombines TRBV4-3 with TRBJ2-7, with a weak D call TRBD2 (6 bases). The CDR3 extends over 14 amino acids. The germline V and J ends were trimmed by 4 bases and 3 bases, with 13 bases remaining between them. Germline V gene data show CDR1 as LGHNA and CDR2 as YSLEER.